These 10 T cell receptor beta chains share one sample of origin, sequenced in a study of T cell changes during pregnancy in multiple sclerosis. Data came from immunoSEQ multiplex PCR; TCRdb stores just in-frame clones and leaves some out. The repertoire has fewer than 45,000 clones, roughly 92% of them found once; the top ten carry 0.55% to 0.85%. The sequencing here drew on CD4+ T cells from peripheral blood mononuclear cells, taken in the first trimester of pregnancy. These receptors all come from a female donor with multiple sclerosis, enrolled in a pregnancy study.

The CDR3 protein is CASSGTGGEKLFF. In DNA, the CDR3 is TGTGCCAGCTCCGGGACAGGGGGTGAAAAACTGTTTTTT. The chain employs TRBV18 and TRBJ1-4; 11 bases agree with TRBD1. The germline V gene encodes CDR1 KGHSH and CDR2 LQKENI. The J segment lost 7 bases and the V segment lost 6 bases, leaving 1 base of the junction unmatched. There are 13 residues in the CDR3. Filled out from reference TRBV18 and TRBJ1-4, the complete variable domain reads NAGVMQNPRHLVRRRGQEARLRCSPMKGHSHVYWYRQLPEEGLKFMVYLQKENIIDESGMPKERFSAEFPKEGPSILRIQQVVRGDSAAYFCASSGTGGEKLFFGSGTQLSVL.

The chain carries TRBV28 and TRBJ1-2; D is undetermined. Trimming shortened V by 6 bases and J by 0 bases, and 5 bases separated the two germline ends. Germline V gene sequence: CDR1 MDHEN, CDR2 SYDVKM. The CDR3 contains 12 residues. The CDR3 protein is CASRSANYGYTF. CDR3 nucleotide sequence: TGTGCCAGCAGATCAGCTAACTATGGCTACACCTTC.

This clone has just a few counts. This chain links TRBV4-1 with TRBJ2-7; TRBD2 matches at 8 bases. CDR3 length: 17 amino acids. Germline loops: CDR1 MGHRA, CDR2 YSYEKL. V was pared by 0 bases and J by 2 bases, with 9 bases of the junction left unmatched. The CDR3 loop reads CASSQDHGLAQAYEQYF. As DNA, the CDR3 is TGCGCCAGCAGCCAAGATCATGGACTAGCACAAGCCTACGAGCAGTACTTC.

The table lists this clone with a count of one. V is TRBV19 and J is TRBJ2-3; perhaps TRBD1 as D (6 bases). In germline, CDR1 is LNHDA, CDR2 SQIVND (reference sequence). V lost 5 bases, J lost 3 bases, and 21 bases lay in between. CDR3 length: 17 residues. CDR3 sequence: CASSPLGLGAFTDTQYF. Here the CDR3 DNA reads TGTGCCAGTAGTCCCTTAGGCTTGGGGGCATTTACAGATACGCAGTATTTT.

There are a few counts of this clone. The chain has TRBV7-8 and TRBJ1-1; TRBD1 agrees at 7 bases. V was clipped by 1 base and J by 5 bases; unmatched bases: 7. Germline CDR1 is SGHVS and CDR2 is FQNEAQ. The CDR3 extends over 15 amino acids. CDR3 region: CASSLGQGEWTEAFF. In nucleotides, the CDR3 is TGTGCCAGCAGCTTAGGGCAGGGGGAGTGGACTGAAGCTTTCTTT.

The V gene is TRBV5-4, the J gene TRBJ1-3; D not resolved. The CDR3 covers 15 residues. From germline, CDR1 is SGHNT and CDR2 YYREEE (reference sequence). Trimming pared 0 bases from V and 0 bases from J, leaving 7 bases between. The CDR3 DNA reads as TGTGCCAGCAGCTTGGGTGTGCGCTCTGGAAACACCATATATTTT. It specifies CASSLGVRSGNTIYF.

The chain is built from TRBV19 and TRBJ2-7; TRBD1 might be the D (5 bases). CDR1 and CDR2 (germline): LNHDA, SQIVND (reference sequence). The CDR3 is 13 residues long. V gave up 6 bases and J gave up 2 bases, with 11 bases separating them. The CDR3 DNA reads TGTGCCAGTAGCAGGGCAGGGACCTACGAGCAGTACTTC. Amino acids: CASSRAGTYEQYF.

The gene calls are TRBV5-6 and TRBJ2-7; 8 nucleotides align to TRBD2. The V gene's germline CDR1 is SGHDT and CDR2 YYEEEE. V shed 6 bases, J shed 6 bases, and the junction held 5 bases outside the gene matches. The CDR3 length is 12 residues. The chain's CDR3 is CASNGRAFEQYF. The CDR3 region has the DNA TGTGCCAGCAACGGGAGGGCCTTCGAGCAGTACTTC.

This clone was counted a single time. This chain's CDR3 is CASSFDSYGYTF. The CDR3 nucleotides read TGTGCCAGCAGCTTTGACAGCTATGGCTACACCTTC. The V call is TRBV11-2, the J call TRBJ1-2, with D perhaps matching TRBD1 (5 bases). CDR3 length: 12 amino acids. CDR1 and CDR2 (germline): SGHAT, FQNNGV. V was trimmed by 3 bases and J by 4 bases, leaving 6 bases between them.

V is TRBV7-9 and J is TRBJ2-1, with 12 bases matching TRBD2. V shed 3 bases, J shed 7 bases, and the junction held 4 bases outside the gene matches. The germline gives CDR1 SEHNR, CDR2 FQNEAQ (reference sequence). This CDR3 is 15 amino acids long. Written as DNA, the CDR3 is TGTGCCAGCAGCTTTCCGGGACTAGCGGGTAATGAGCAGTTCTTC. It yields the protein CASSFPGLAGNEQFF.